The 22 T cell receptor beta chains presented below share a single source sample, sequenced in a study of OX40 agonist ivuxolimab in advanced cancers. Assay: immunoSEQ multiplex PCR; the TCRdb copy retains only in-frame clones and omits some. The data hold almost 80,000 clones, with approximately 84% observed a single time. The sample consisted of CD4+ or CD8+ T cells sorted from blood, taken in a trial of the OX40 agonist ivuxolimab. Source of these receptors: an adult with an advanced solid tumor such as melanoma, head and neck, liver or kidney cancer.

The genes are TRBV7-3 and TRBJ2-3, with D tentatively TRBD1 or TRBD2 (5 bases each). Trimming cost V 5 bases and J 4 bases, with 13 bases left between them. The CDR3 contains 14 residues. In germline, CDR1 is SGHTA, CDR2 FQGTGA. The CDR3 protein is CASSPQWGSDTQYF. The CDR3 DNA is TGTGCCAGCAGCCCCCAATGGGGGTCAGATACGCAGTATTTT.

The chain combines TRBV15 with TRBJ2-3, with TRBD2 identical over 10 bases. This CDR3 has 17 residues. V shed 2 bases, J shed 5 bases, and the junction held 10 bases outside the gene matches. The V gene's germline CDR1 is LNHNV and CDR2 YYDKDF (reference sequence). CDR3 loop: CATSRTPPAGGGDTQYF. As DNA, the CDR3 is TGTGCCACCAGCAGAACCCCTCCAGCGGGAGGGGGAGATACGCAGTATTTT.

This clone qualifies as medium-sized. A junction boundary mismatches the germline segment, possibly from a read error. This chain joins TRBV28 and TRBJ1-5, with 7 bases lining up with TRBD1. Germline CDR1 is MDHEN and CDR2 is SYDVKM. The CDR3 runs 13 residues. CDR3 DNA sequence: TGTGCCAGCAGGACAGGGTCCAATCAGGCCCAGCATTTT. It specifies CASRTGSNQAQHF.

J is TRBJ1-2 and V is TRBV9; D is ambiguous. V was trimmed by 4 bases and J by 4 bases, leaving 11 bases between them. Looked up from germline, CDR1 is SGDLS and CDR2 is YYNGEE. The CDR3 extends over 13 amino acids. In DNA, the CDR3 is TGTGCCAGCAGCCCAGATGACCGCTATGGCTACACCTTC. Amino acids: CASSPDDRYGYTF.

With regard to this clone: Given the absence of the conserved phenylalanine or tryptophan at the CDR3 end, a read error is likely. No DNA is shown, since the ends of the CDR3 on it are uncertain; the CDR3 is the one TCRdb lists. The rearrangement links TRBV7-9 to TRBJ1-1. The CDR3 is 12 amino acids long, termini counted. Germline values: CDR1 SEHNR, CDR2 FQNEAQ (reference sequence). The CDR3 sequence: CASSLDGSAILG.

The chain links TRBV5-4 to TRBJ1-2, with D maybe TRBD1 (6 bases). Trimming pared 3 bases from V and 7 bases from J, leaving 13 bases between. CDR3 size: 13 residues. Germline V lookup: CDR1 SGHNT, CDR2 YYREEE (reference sequence). The chain's CDR3 is CASSSGGLVGYTF. The CDR3 DNA sequence: TGTGCCAGCAGCTCGGGGGGCTTGGTTGGCTACACCTTC.

The chain uses TRBV6-1 and TRBJ1-6, with D possibly TRBD1 on 5 matching bases. With 5 bases removed from V and 4 bases from J, the gap between germline ends came to 9 bases. The CDR3 covers 14 residues. In germline, CDR1 is MNHNS, CDR2 SASEGT. CDR3 nucleotides: TGTGCCAGCAGTCAGGGTTTTTATAATTCACCCCTCCACTTT. It yields the protein CASSQGFYNSPLHF.

The chain uses TRBV4-3 and TRBJ1-3; no clear D gene. The germline V gene encodes CDR1 LGHNA and CDR2 YSLEER. The CDR3 sequence is 16 residues long. Between the trimmed V and J ends, which lost 0 bases and 0 bases, there was a span of 9 bases. In DNA form, the CDR3 reads TGCGCCAGCAGCCAAGATTTCGGTCCCTCTGGAAACACCATATATTTT. Protein sequence: CASSQDFGPSGNTIYF.

The chain links TRBV5-6 to TRBJ1-2, with D possibly being TRBD1 (5 bases). The V gene's germline CDR1 is SGHDT and CDR2 YYEEEE. The CDR3 runs 15 residues. Trimming stripped 3 bases from V and 5 bases from J, with 17 bases between. CDR3 nucleotide sequence: TGTGCCAGCAGCTCGCCAGGGCGTCGGGGGTATGGCTACACCTTC. Protein product: CASSSPGRRGYGYTF.

The chain is built from TRBV28 and TRBJ2-1, with 11 bases aligning to TRBD2. The germline CDR1 and CDR2 sequences are MDHEN and SYDVKM. V shed 4 bases and J 3 bases; nucleotides not matched to a gene: 2. CDR3 length: 15 residues. CDR3 loop: CASSSGTSGYNEQFF. In DNA form, the CDR3 reads TGTGCCAGCAGTTCCGGGACTAGCGGCTACAATGAGCAGTTCTTC.

This clone has just one count. The chain employs TRBV7-2 and TRBJ2-1; 10 bases align to TRBD2. V dropped 5 bases and J dropped 2; count of bases not matched to a gene: 3. CDR1 SGHTA and CDR2 FQGNSA come from the germline V gene. The CDR3 spans 15 residues. The CDR3 coding sequence is TGTGCCAGCAGCCCCGGACTAGCGGCCTACAATGAGCAGTTCTTC. It translates to CASSPGLAAYNEQFF.

This chain connects TRBV5-1 to TRBJ1-2; D is ambiguous. The V end lost 4 bases, the J end lost 2 bases, and 9 bases lay between the germline ends. CDR1 and CDR2 from the germline V gene are SGHRS and YFSETQ. This CDR3 has 13 amino acids. The CDR3, as DNA: TGCGCCAGCAGCACACACCAAAACTATGGCTACACCTTC. It yields the protein CASSTHQNYGYTF.

This clone has just one count. The rearrangement links TRBV13 to TRBJ1-6; D uncertain. V lost 5 bases and J 7 bases, leaving 12 bases between the germline ends. The CDR3 is 14 residues long. CDR1 PRHDT and CDR2 FYEKMQ come from the germline V gene (reference sequence). The CDR3 reads CASSRSGVNSPLHF. Written as DNA, the CDR3 is TGTGCCAGCAGCCGAAGCGGGGTAAATTCACCCCTCCACTTT.

The rearrangement joins TRBV2 to TRBJ1-3; unclear D gene. The CDR3 loop spans 13 amino acids. In germline, CDR1 is SNHLY, CDR2 FYNNEI. Between the trimmed V and J ends, which lost 7 bases and 0 bases, there was a span of 7 bases. The DNA for the CDR3 is TGTGCCAGCACCTTATACTCTGGAAACACCATATATTTT. Translated, it gives CASTLYSGNTIYF.

This clone was seen only a few times. The J gene is TRBJ1-5, the V gene TRBV2; D is undetermined. V gave up 6 bases and J gave up 2 bases, with 11 bases separating them. The CDR3 spans 14 residues. CDR1 and CDR2 from the germline V gene are SNHLY and FYNNEI. CDR3 residues: CASSIDQGNQPQHF. The CDR3 bases are TGTGCCAGCAGCATCGATCAGGGCAATCAGCCCCAGCATTTT.

J is TRBJ1-5 and V is TRBV5-1; a possible D gene is TRBD1 (5 bases). Trimming removed 5 bases from V and 0 bases from J, with 12 bases in between. This CDR3 contains 15 residues. Per the germline V gene, CDR1 is SGHRS and CDR2 is YFSETQ. The CDR3 DNA sequence: TGCGCCAGCAGGACCAGGGATAATAGCAATCAGCCCCAGCATTTT. This codes for CASRTRDNSNQPQHF.

V and J are TRBV2 and TRBJ1-2; TRBD1 is a possible D gene (6 bases). Trimming took 4 bases from V and 7 from J, leaving 10 bases between them. The CDR3 totals 12 residues. Per the germline V gene, CDR1 is SNHLY and CDR2 is FYNNEI. For the CDR3, the DNA is TGTGCCAGCAGTGGGACAGCGGCTGGCTACACCTTC. Amino acids: CASSGTAAGYTF.

The rearrangement links TRBV7-6 to TRBJ1-1, with D perhaps matching TRBD1 (6 bases). The CDR3 spans 16 residues. V lost 1 base to trimming and J lost 3 bases, with 15 bases between them. Germline V CDR1 and CDR2: SGHVS, FNYEAQ. CDR3 in DNA: TGTGCCAGCAGCTTAGGAGGGGGGAGAGGAGACACTGAAGCTTTCTTT. The encoded protein is CASSLGGGRGDTEAFF. Full variable domain (outside the CDR3, taken from reference TRBV7-6 and TRBJ1-1): GAGVSQSPRYKVTKRGQDVALRCDPISGHVSLYWYRQALGQGPEFLTYFNYEAQQDKSGLPNDRFSAERPEGSISTLTIQRTEQRDSAMYRCASSLGGGRGDTEAFFGQGTRLTVV.

The chain uses TRBV27 and TRBJ1-1; TRBD1 is a possible D gene (5 bases). CDR1 is MNHEY, CDR2 SMNVEV, per germline (reference sequence). The CDR3 loop spans 15 amino acids. Deletions cut 2 bases from V and 4 bases from J, with 14 bases between. The CDR3 reads CASSLRRQQATEAFF. CDR3 bases: TGTGCCAGCAGTTTAAGGCGCCAACAGGCCACTGAAGCTTTCTTT.

The chain joins TRBV9 to TRBJ2-1; D call uncertain. The V and J ends lost 0 bases and 2 bases respectively, with 9 bases between them. This CDR3 has 15 amino acids. Germline assignment: CDR1 SGDLS and CDR2 YYNGEE. The CDR3 is CASSVVGATYNEQFF. The CDR3 nucleotides are TGTGCCAGCAGCGTAGTCGGAGCGACCTACAATGAGCAGTTCTTC.

The chain recombines TRBV7-9 with TRBJ1-2; possibly TRBD1 for D (5 bases). CDR3 length: 18 residues. Looked up from germline, CDR1 is SEHNR and CDR2 is FQNEAQ (reference sequence). Trimming shortened V by 5 bases and J by 4 bases, and 26 bases separated the two germline ends. CDR3 residues: CASSPGGRGSALTYGYTF. The CDR3 coding sequence is TGTGCCAGCAGCCCCGGGGGTCGCGGGAGCGCCCTCACCTATGGCTACACCTTC.

The J gene is TRBJ2-7, the V gene TRBV2; D possibly corresponds to TRBD2 (5 bases). The CDR3 has 12 amino acids. Germline CDR1 and CDR2: SNHLY and FYNNEI. Trimming removed 6 bases from V and 3 bases from J, with 9 bases in between. The CDR3 DNA follows: TGTGCCAGCAGGAGACTAAGCTACGAGCAGTACTTC. Protein product: CASRRLSYEQYF.